This T cell receptor beta chain comes out of a study of shared clonotypes between healthy human individuals. Trimming removed 1 base from V and 0 bases from J, with 9 bases in between. Germline V CDR1 and CDR2: SEHNR, FQNEAQ (reference sequence). The CDR3 loop spans 15 amino acids. Study results and caveats: Several donors shared 4.5% to 6.5% of their naive CD4 clonotypes. Few donors restricted represented genetic and exposure-history diversity.

Worth noting for this clone: Its antigen is currently unknown.

The test was conducted at deep level. Sorted subsets were amplified in replicate PCRs using approximately 200 ng DNA, 32,000 or so T cell genomes. Repertoires were generated with immunoSEQ multiplex PCR, while TCRdb's copy carries only in-frame clones and drops some. The data hold approximately 2.1 million clones, with approximately 93% observed a single time. V and J are TRBV7-9 and TRBJ1-2; weak D call: TRBD1 (5 bases). What was sequenced was naive CD4+ T cells from PBMCs. Described subset: CD45RA+ positively selected. The source of this sequence is a man aged 18 to 29 in good health. Some clones in this sample may be carry-over from other donors' samples. The CDR3 sequence: CASSLGPGSNYGYTF. CDR3 nucleotides: TGTGCCAGCAGCTTAGGTCCAGGGTCTAACTATGGCTACACCTTC.